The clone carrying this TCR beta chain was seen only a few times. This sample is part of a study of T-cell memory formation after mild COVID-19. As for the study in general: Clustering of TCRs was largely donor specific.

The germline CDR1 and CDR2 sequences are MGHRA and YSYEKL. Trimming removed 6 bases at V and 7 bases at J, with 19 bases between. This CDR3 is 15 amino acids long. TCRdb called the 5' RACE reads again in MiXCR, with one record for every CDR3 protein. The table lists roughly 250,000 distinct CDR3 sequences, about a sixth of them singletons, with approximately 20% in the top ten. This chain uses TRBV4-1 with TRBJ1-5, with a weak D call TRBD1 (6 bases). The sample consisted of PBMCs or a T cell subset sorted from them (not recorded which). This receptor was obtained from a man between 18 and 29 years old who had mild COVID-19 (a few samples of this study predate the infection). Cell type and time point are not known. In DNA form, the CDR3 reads TGCGCCAGCAGATCGCTACAGGGTCCGCCACAGCCCCAGCATTTT. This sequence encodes CASRSLQGPPQPQHF.